One and the same sample provided the 21 T cell receptor beta chains below, sequenced in a study of T cell repertoires in cytomegalovirus infection. TCRdb processed the reads anew with MiXCR; each CDR3 protein has one entry. The repertoire includes hundreds of thousands of distinct CDR3 sequences, about a sixth of them detected once, and 12% sits in the top ten. The sequencing input was PBMCs. These receptors were taken from a human donor in good health (CMV status not recorded). Some clones in this sample may be carry-over from other donors' samples.

This clonotype was found a few times. The chain carries TRBV4-1 and TRBJ1-2; D is unresolved. This CDR3 is built from 17 residues. Trimming pared 0 bases from V and 0 bases from J, leaving 14 bases between. Germline CDR1 reads MGHRA; CDR2 reads YSYEKL. The chain's CDR3 is CASSQDGGRRANYGYTF. CDR3 nucleotides: TGCGCCAGCAGCCAAGACGGTGGGCGGAGAGCTAACTATGGCTACACCTTC.

In the case of this clonotype: This may arise from a read error, as a much more abundant clone is one base away. The chain employs TRBV6-2 or TRBV6-3 and TRBJ1-1; the D is unclear. V lost 7 bases to trimming and J lost 1 base, with 16 bases between them. Germline V gives CDR1 MNHEY, CDR2 SVGEGT. The CDR3 runs 15 residues. CDR3 amino acids: CASNEISTGNTEAFF. CDR3 nucleotide sequence: TGTGCCAGCAACGAAATTTCCACGGGGAACACTGAAGCTTTCTTT.

This clonotype has only a few counts. The chain joins TRBV28 to TRBJ1-2; D perhaps matches TRBD1 (6 bases). The CDR3 has 12 residues. Per the germline V gene, CDR1 is MDHEN and CDR2 is SYDVKM. V lost 8 bases to trimming and J lost 4 bases, with 11 bases between them. The DNA of the CDR3 is TGTGCCAGCGGGACAAGACTCTATGGCTACACCTTC. It codes for CASGTRLYGYTF.

This clonotype was detected a few times. The rearrangement uses TRBV6-6 and TRBJ2-7; 10 bases are a match to TRBD1. V trimming: 5 bases; J trimming: 5 bases; junction bases outside the gene matches: 6. This CDR3 spans 14 amino acids. The germline gives CDR1 MNHNY, CDR2 SVGAGI (reference sequence). CDR3 in DNA: TGTGCCAGCAGTCGACAGGGGGCATACGACGAGCAGTACTTC. Residues: CASSRQGAYDEQYF.

This clonotype was seen at least ten times. The CDR3 protein is CASSLEGGRTSGTDTQYF. CDR3 DNA sequence: TGTGCCAGCAGCTTAGAAGGGGGCCGGACTAGCGGTACAGATACGCAGTATTTT. This rearrangement joins TRBV7-2 to TRBJ2-3; 10 bases are shared with TRBD2. Germline V lookup: CDR1 SGHTA, CDR2 FQGNSA. The CDR3 is made up of 18 amino acids. With V trimmed by 1 base and J by 3 bases, 10 bases remained unmatched.

Notes on this clonotype: One end of the junction fails to match germline, which may point to a read error. V usage is TRBV7-7 and J usage is TRBJ2-3; TRBD2 might be the D (5 bases). Germline-derived CDR1 and CDR2 are SSHAT and FNYEAQ (reference sequence). This CDR3 has 13 amino acids. CDR3 DNA: TGTGCTAGCAGCCGGGGTAACACAGATACGCAGTATTTT. It is translated as CASSRGNTDTQYF.

This clonotype was detected a few times. This chain joins TRBV12-3 or TRBV12-4 and TRBJ1-1; D is ambiguous. CDR3 length: 12 residues. V lost 2 bases and J lost 8, with 9 bases in between. The CDR3 loop is CASSLYSREAFF. The CDR3 DNA is TGTGCCAGCAGTTTATATAGTAGGGAAGCTTTCTTT.

Concerning this clonotype itself: This may come from a read error, since a much larger clone is one base off. This CDR3 is CASSGGSYEQYF. As DNA, the CDR3 is TGTGCCAGCAGTGGGGGGTCCTACGAGCAGTACTTC. The gene calls are TRBV6-1 and TRBJ2-7; TRBD1 or TRBD2 may be the D gene (5 bases each). The CDR3 totals 12 residues. V was cut by 4 bases and J by 1 base, with 5 bases left in between. Germline CDR1 is MNHNS and CDR2 is SASEGT.

This clonotype was seen many times. The V call is TRBV5-1, the J call TRBJ1-6; D remains unclear. Germline loops: CDR1 SGHRS, CDR2 YFSETQ. The length of the CDR3 is 13 residues. V was shortened by 3 bases and J by 10 bases, with 11 bases between the two germline ends. CDR3 in amino acids: CASSSGDSSPLHF. The DNA of the CDR3 is TGCGCCAGCAGCTCCGGGGATTCGTCACCCCTCCACTTT.

A remark on this clonotype: A junction end diverges from the germline sequence, so it may reflect a read error. V is TRBV7-2 and J is TRBJ2-1, with D uncertain. The CDR3 extends over 13 amino acids. Per the germline V gene, CDR1 is SGHTA and CDR2 is FQGNSA. Here the CDR3 reads CASSLVTYNEKFF. The CDR3 nucleotides read TGTGCCAGCAGCTTAGTTACCTACAATGAGAAGTTCTTC.

This clonotype was found many times. The gene calls are TRBV6-1 and TRBJ1-2, with a tentative D call TRBD1 (6 bases). This CDR3 has 14 residues. The ends were cut back, 3 bases at V and 0 bases at J, with 8 bases in the middle. The germline CDR1 and CDR2 sequences are MNHNS and SASEGT. The CDR3 region has the DNA TGTGCCAGCAGTGACAGGGGCACTAACTATGGCTACACCTTC. This sequence encodes CASSDRGTNYGYTF.

Only a few counts were recorded for this clonotype. V is TRBV19 and J is TRBJ1-1; D not certain. From germline, CDR1 is LNHDA and CDR2 SQIVND (reference sequence). V dropped 11 bases and J dropped 2 bases, with 15 bases sitting between them. This CDR3 region has 13 residues. CDR3 sequence: CAAGVGPNTEAFF. The CDR3 DNA sequence: TGTGCCGCCGGAGTAGGGCCTAACACTGAAGCTTTCTTT.

The chain couples TRBV12-3 or TRBV12-4 to TRBJ1-2; TRBD1 agrees at 11 bases. The CDR3 contains 14 residues. Trimming removed 7 bases from V and 7 bases from J; junction bases left unmatched: 8. The DNA for the CDR3 is TGTGCCAGCACCCCGGGACAGGGGGTATTTGGCTACACCTTC. Residues: CASTPGQGVFGYTF.

The chain couples TRBV20-1 to TRBJ2-1, with D maybe TRBD2 (6 bases). With 1 base removed from V and 3 bases from J, the gap between germline ends came to 13 bases. The CDR3 is made up of 15 amino acids. CDR1 is DFQATT and CDR2 is SNEGSKA in the germline V gene (reference sequence). CDR3 coding DNA: TGCAGTGCTAGAGCGACGGGGGAACTCTACAATGAGCAGTTCTTC. Translated: CSARATGELYNEQFF.

The table lists this clonotype with many counts. The CDR3, as DNA: TGCAGTGCTAGTGGGCTGAACACTGAAGCTTTCTTT. Amino acid sequence: CSASGLNTEAFF. The chain carries TRBV20-1 and TRBJ1-1; D remains unclear. The germline V gene encodes CDR1 DFQATT and CDR2 SNEGSKA (reference sequence). The CDR3 length is 12 residues. Between the trimmed V and J ends, which lost 3 bases and 0 bases, there was a span of 5 bases.

In nucleotides, the CDR3 is TGCAGTGCTAGAGATGTTGTTGAAGCTTTCTTT. Its translation: CSARDVVEAFF. The chain employs TRBV20-1 and TRBJ1-1; D unclear. CDR1 DFQATT and CDR2 SNEGSKA come from the germline V gene (reference sequence). The CDR3 totals 11 residues. The V end lost 0 bases, the J end lost 7 bases, and 6 bases lay between the germline ends.

The chain carries TRBV6-8 and TRBJ2-5; 12 bases match TRBD2. The junction had 7 bases not matched to a gene; V was cut back by 6 bases and J by 2 bases. Germline assignment: CDR1 MNHGY and CDR2 SAAAGT. The CDR3 runs to 16 residues. The CDR3 nucleotides are TGTGCCAGCAGCAGAGGACTAGCGGGGCTGCAAGAGACCCAGTACTTC. It yields the protein CASSRGLAGLQETQYF.

In this sample, this clonotype turned up a few times. The chain couples TRBV6-2 or TRBV6-3 to TRBJ2-7; D possibly corresponds to TRBD2 (6 bases). The CDR3 sequence is 14 residues long. V was pared by 7 bases and J by 6 bases, with 19 bases between. CDR1 and CDR2 from the germline V gene are MNHEY and SVGEGT. Written as DNA, the CDR3 is TGTGCCAGCAAGGTTGGCGGGACTGCGGCCGAGCAGTACTTC. The encoded protein is CASKVGGTAAEQYF.

The chain uses TRBV28 and TRBJ1-1; D is ambiguous. V lost 6 bases and J 0 bases, leaving 14 bases between the germline ends. The CDR3 is 15 residues long. Germline CDR1 is MDHEN and CDR2 is SYDVKM. CDR3 region: CASSLDPELNTEAFF. CDR3 bases: TGTGCCAGCAGCCTAGACCCTGAACTGAACACTGAAGCTTTCTTT.

This clonotype came up a few times. The chain has TRBV12-3 or TRBV12-4 and TRBJ1-2; D gene ambiguous. Deletions cut 1 base from V and 2 bases from J, with 14 bases between. CDR3 length: 16 residues. DNA of the CDR3: TGTGCCAGCAGTTTAGGCTCTTACGGACGGAACTATGGCTACACCTTC. Translating gives CASSLGSYGRNYGYTF.

This clonotype has a handful of counts. V usage is TRBV2 and J usage is TRBJ1-1; TRBD1 agrees at 10 bases. J gave up 4 bases and V 6 bases, and 8 bases lay outside the gene matches. CDR1 SNHLY and CDR2 FYNNEI come from the germline V gene. The CDR3 has 15 residues. CDR3 sequence (DNA): TGTGCCAGCAGCAGGGACAGGGGTTTAAGCACTGAAGCTTTCTTT. Encoded protein: CASSRDRGLSTEAFF.